This is a list of T cell receptor beta chains from one sample in a study of cytomegalovirus exposure and HLA in healthy donors. Repertoires were generated with immunoSEQ multiplex PCR, while TCRdb's copy carries only in-frame clones and drops some. This sample has 120,000 or so clones, with about three fifths found just once. Sequenced material: PBMCs. The receptors derive from a woman in her 40s in good health and CMV-seropositive. The CDR3 runs from the conserved cysteine through the conserved F or W. The order of the fields is V gene, CDR3 protein.

>TRBV7-8
CASSFRGSGYTF
>TRBV5-4
CASSLGTGNEKLFF
>TRBV6-1
CASSEALGGAAGANVLTF
>TRBV5-1
CASSLGTLAGGDNEQFF
>TRBV28
CASSLTTTSGTQYF
>TRBV6-1
CASSEALVQGANTEAFF
>TRBV19
CASSIEGTELNTGELFF
>TRBV6-6
CASASRGQGYEQYF
>TRBV2
CASLGLQGTSGSPSDTQYF
>TRBV29-1
CSVGQRTVANTGELFF
>TRBV7-3
CASIKGQGPENIQYF
>TRBV18
CASSPGQASNQPQHF
>TRBV4-1
CASSQEGHLRSWYF
>TRBV7-7
CASSRTAWETQYF
>TRBV6-6
CASTNQGAREKLFF
>TRBV29-1
CSVGGSIQRENGYTF
>TRBV18
CASSPRVLTSYEQYF
>TRBV2
CASSGTGFFSGANVLTF
>TRBV11-2
CASSLEAGDTQYF
>TRBV28
CASSFRETQYF
>TRBV6-6
CASFSAGGITGELFF
>TRBV21-1
CASSKEVTRRTGGYEQYF
>TRBV19
CATAGFSVNEQFF
>TRBV10-1
CASSEGSGDNEQFF
>TRBV4-1
CASSHGGMTEAFF
>TRBV18
CASSPLQGQPYGYPF
>TRBV6-1
CASNLQVGDYEQYF
>TRBV14
CASSQGTGFGTDTQYF
>TRBV7-2
CASSLSSGSSYEQYF
>TRBV10-1
CASSETGPYEQYF
>TRBV27
CASSLTWDRAYEQYF
>TRBV30
CAWSGGDLNYGYPF
>TRBV19
CASSIGMNTEAFF
>TRBV4-2
CASSQDLIAGEGAYNEQFF
>TRBV27
CASSLSSGSSYNEQFF
>TRBV6-6
CASSSQVDSGNTIYF
>TRBV29-1
CSVVPFVVSSYNEQFF
>TRBV30
CAWSVGLDNSPLHF
>TRBV9
CASTPSPSGGWETQYF
>TRBV2
CASSGGTEYNEQFF
>TRBV5-1
CASSQAQAYNEQFF
>TRBV2
CASSVVAGPDYGYPF
>TRBV28
CASSPRGRTGAGGYTF
>TRBV27
CASSPLGGGETQYF
>TRBV5-4
CASRNRTKLTDTQYF
>TRBV6-1
CASREGQANTEAFF
>TRBV5-8
CASSLQGISGANVLTF
>TRBV5-1
CASSIPGNTEAFF